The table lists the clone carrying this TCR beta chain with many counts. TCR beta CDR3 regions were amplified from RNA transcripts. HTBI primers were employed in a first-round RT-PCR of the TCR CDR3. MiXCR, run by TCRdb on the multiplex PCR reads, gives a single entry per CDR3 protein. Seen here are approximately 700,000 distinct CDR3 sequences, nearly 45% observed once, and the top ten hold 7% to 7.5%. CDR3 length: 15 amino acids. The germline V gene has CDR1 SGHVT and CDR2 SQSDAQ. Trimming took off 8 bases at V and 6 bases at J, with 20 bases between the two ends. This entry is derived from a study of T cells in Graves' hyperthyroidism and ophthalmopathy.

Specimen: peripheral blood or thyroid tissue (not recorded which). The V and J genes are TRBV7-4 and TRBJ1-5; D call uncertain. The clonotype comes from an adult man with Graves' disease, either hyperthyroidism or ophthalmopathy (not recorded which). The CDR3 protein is CASHPRRGTGQPQHF. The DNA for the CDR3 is TGTGCCAGCCACCCGCGGCGCGGAACGGGTCAGCCCCAGCATTTT.